Listed below are T cell receptor beta chains from one sample, sequenced in a study of blood T cell repertoires in COVID-19. Clones were read by immunoSEQ multiplex PCR, and TCRdb kept only the in-frame ones, dropping some. The table has approximately 300,000 clones, 80% to 95% seen once. The sequencing sample was made of peripheral blood. The receptors were gathered from a woman aged 30 to 39 with COVID-19, enrolled during active disease. Each CDR3 is given with its conserved first and last residue. Each record gives: clone size, J gene, V gene, D gene, CDR3 DNA, CDR3 protein. A D gene is named only where the DNA matches it firmly. Some rows have no size entry. The others give once, few or many, or a class for an expanded clone.

clone_size: -; j_call: TRBJ1-1; v_call: TRBV7-2; d_call: -; cdr3_nt: TGTGCCAGCAGCTTAGCATATCAGGGAAACACTGAAGCTTTCTTT; cdr3_aa: CASSLAYQGNTEAFF
clone_size: few; j_call: TRBJ2-1; v_call: TRBV30; d_call: -; cdr3_nt: TGTGCCTGGAGTGTACTTGGAGCCGGTGAGCAGTTCTTC; cdr3_aa: CAWSVLGAGEQFF
clone_size: -; j_call: TRBJ1-1; v_call: TRBV4-1; d_call: TRBD1; cdr3_nt: TGCGCCAGCAGCCAAAGCAGGACAGGGCGGACTGAAGCTTTCTTT; cdr3_aa: CASSQSRTGRTEAFF
clone_size: once; j_call: TRBJ1-1; v_call: TRBV4-1; d_call: TRBD1; cdr3_nt: TGCGCCAGCAGCCTTGGACAGGGTGTGAACACTGAAGCTTTCTTT; cdr3_aa: CASSLGQGVNTEAFF
clone_size: -; j_call: TRBJ1-1; v_call: TRBV7-2; d_call: -; cdr3_nt: TGTGCCAGCAGCTTGGGCTGGACTGAAGCTTTCTTT; cdr3_aa: CASSLGWTEAFF
clone_size: -; j_call: TRBJ1-1; v_call: TRBV5-6; d_call: -; cdr3_nt: TGTGCCAGCAGCTTCTGGGGCAGGGACACTGAAGCTTTCTTT; cdr3_aa: CASSFWGRDTEAFF
clone_size: -; j_call: TRBJ2-7; v_call: TRBV28; d_call: -; cdr3_nt: TGTGCCAGCAGTGTTCCCCAGGGAAGGTCCTACGAGCAGTACTTC; cdr3_aa: CASSVPQGRSYEQYF
clone_size: once; j_call: TRBJ2-5; v_call: TRBV7-2; d_call: -; cdr3_nt: TGTGCCAGCAGCTTAGATTCGTTAGGAGCAGAGACCCAGTACTTC; cdr3_aa: CASSLDSLGAETQYF
clone_size: -; j_call: TRBJ1-1; v_call: TRBV19; d_call: -; cdr3_nt: TGTGCCAGTAGTATAGATCTGAGCAACACTGAAGCTTTCTTT; cdr3_aa: CASSIDLSNTEAFF
clone_size: -; j_call: TRBJ2-2; v_call: TRBV7-3; d_call: -; cdr3_nt: TGTGCCAGCAGCTTCACCGGTCCCGGGGGCACCGGGGAGCTGTTTTTT; cdr3_aa: CASSFTGPGGTGELFF
clone_size: -; j_call: TRBJ1-1; v_call: TRBV28; d_call: -; cdr3_nt: TGTGCCAGCAGTTCCACGGTGGGGGCGACGAACACTGAAGCTTTCTTT; cdr3_aa: CASSSTVGATNTEAFF
clone_size: -; j_call: TRBJ1-5; v_call: TRBV29-1; d_call: TRBD1; cdr3_nt: TGCAGCGTTTACCGGCCGGGACAGGGGGCTGTAGGGAGCAATCAGCCCCAGCATTTT; cdr3_aa: CSVYRPGQGAVGSNQPQHF
clone_size: -; j_call: TRBJ2-4; v_call: TRBV4-2; d_call: -; cdr3_nt: TGTGCCAGCAGCCAAGAAGGAGGTCCTGGGAGCATTCAGTACTTC; cdr3_aa: CASSQEGGPGSIQYF
clone_size: once; j_call: TRBJ1-4; v_call: TRBV10-3; d_call: -; cdr3_nt: TGTGCCACCTCCACAGGGAATGAAAAACTGTTTTTT; cdr3_aa: CATSTGNEKLFF
clone_size: -; j_call: TRBJ2-7; v_call: TRBV7-6; d_call: -; cdr3_nt: TGTGCCAGCAGCTTAGCTGATGGCAACGCCTACGAGCAGTACTTC; cdr3_aa: CASSLADGNAYEQYF
clone_size: -; j_call: TRBJ1-5; v_call: TRBV27; d_call: -; cdr3_nt: TGTGCCAGCCGTACGGCAGGGTCCAATCAGCCCCAGCATTTT; cdr3_aa: CASRTAGSNQPQHF
clone_size: -; j_call: TRBJ2-7; v_call: TRBV2; d_call: TRBD2; cdr3_nt: TGTGCCAGCAATCTGGGACTAGCGGGAGGGGTCGAGCAGTACTTC; cdr3_aa: CASNLGLAGGVEQYF
clone_size: -; j_call: TRBJ2-1; v_call: TRBV3-1/TRBV3-2; d_call: -; cdr3_nt: TGTGCCAGCAGCCCTGGACTGTTCAATGAGCAGTTCTTC; cdr3_aa: CASSPGLFNEQFF
clone_size: -; j_call: TRBJ2-7; v_call: TRBV7-2; d_call: TRBD1; cdr3_nt: TGTGCCAGCAGCTTAGGAGGACAGGCGTCCTACGAGCAGTACTTC; cdr3_aa: CASSLGGQASYEQYF
clone_size: -; j_call: TRBJ2-2; v_call: TRBV20-1; d_call: TRBD2; cdr3_nt: TGCAGTGCTAGTCGGGCCGGGACTAGCGACACCGGGGAGCTGTTTTTT; cdr3_aa: CSASRAGTSDTGELFF
clone_size: -; j_call: TRBJ1-1; v_call: TRBV4-2; d_call: TRBD1; cdr3_nt: TGTGCCAGCAGCCAAGGGGGGACAGGTGTGAACACTGAAGCTTTCTTT; cdr3_aa: CASSQGGTGVNTEAFF
clone_size: -; j_call: TRBJ2-5; v_call: TRBV29-1; d_call: -; cdr3_nt: TGCAGCGTTAAATACGGTTCAGAGACCCAGTACTTC; cdr3_aa: CSVKYGSETQYF
clone_size: -; j_call: TRBJ2-7; v_call: TRBV6-5; d_call: TRBD1; cdr3_nt: TGTGCCAGCAGTCCGACAGGGCCCCTTCCCTACGAGCAGTACTTC; cdr3_aa: CASSPTGPLPYEQYF
clone_size: -; j_call: TRBJ2-5; v_call: TRBV7-9; d_call: -; cdr3_nt: TGTGCCAGCAGCGATCCGGGACACGGTGGCCAAGAGACCCAGTACTTC; cdr3_aa: CASSDPGHGGQETQYF
clone_size: once; j_call: TRBJ1-6; v_call: TRBV6-6; d_call: TRBD1; cdr3_nt: TGTGCCAGCAGTTACTCCTCCCGGGACAGAAATTCACCCCTCCACTTT; cdr3_aa: CASSYSSRDRNSPLHF
clone_size: -; j_call: TRBJ1-1; v_call: TRBV9; d_call: -; cdr3_nt: TGTGCCAGCAGCGTAACCCACGGGAACACTGAAGCTTTCTTT; cdr3_aa: CASSVTHGNTEAFF
clone_size: -; j_call: TRBJ1-2; v_call: TRBV6-5; d_call: -; cdr3_nt: TGTGCCAGCAGTTACTCGAAATCCAGCTATGGCTACACCTTC; cdr3_aa: CASSYSKSSYGYTF
clone_size: -; j_call: TRBJ1-2; v_call: TRBV27; d_call: -; cdr3_nt: TGTGCCAGCGGATTTTCAGGGGAAGGGTATGGCTACACCTTC; cdr3_aa: CASGFSGEGYGYTF
clone_size: -; j_call: TRBJ1-1; v_call: TRBV30; d_call: -; cdr3_nt: TGTGCCTGGAGCGGAACAGGGACTGAAGCTTTCTTT; cdr3_aa: CAWSGTGTEAFF
clone_size: -; j_call: TRBJ2-5; v_call: TRBV25-1; d_call: -; cdr3_nt: TGTGCCAGCAGTGAAGCGGCTAGCGCGTCGAAGACCCAGTACTTC; cdr3_aa: CASSEAASASKTQYF
clone_size: -; j_call: TRBJ2-1; v_call: TRBV9; d_call: -; cdr3_nt: TGTGCCAGCAGCGTAAAGGGTAGGAGGGGAGCCTACAATGAGCAGTTCTTC; cdr3_aa: CASSVKGRRGAYNEQFF
clone_size: -; j_call: TRBJ1-5; v_call: TRBV28; d_call: TRBD1; cdr3_nt: TGTGCCAGCAGTTTTACCCCCTACCGGGACAGGGGATCAAATCAGCCCCAGCATTTT; cdr3_aa: CASSFTPYRDRGSNQPQHF
clone_size: -; j_call: TRBJ2-1; v_call: TRBV15; d_call: -; cdr3_nt: TGTGCCACCAGCATCTCAAGAGACTACTACAATGAGCAGTTCTTC; cdr3_aa: CATSISRDYYNEQFF
clone_size: -; j_call: TRBJ1-2; v_call: TRBV18; d_call: -; cdr3_nt: TGTGCCAGCTCACCACCGGGAGCTAACTATGGCTACACCTTC; cdr3_aa: CASSPPGANYGYTF
clone_size: -; j_call: TRBJ2-7; v_call: TRBV5-4; d_call: -; cdr3_nt: TGTGCCAGCAGGGCTATTACAGGGACGGGGGAGCAGTACTTC; cdr3_aa: CASRAITGTGEQYF
clone_size: -; j_call: TRBJ2-3; v_call: TRBV7-3; d_call: -; cdr3_nt: TGTGCCAGCAGGTCGCCCGGGACTTCTAGGGATACGCAGTATTTT; cdr3_aa: CASRSPGTSRDTQYF
clone_size: -; j_call: TRBJ1-2; v_call: TRBV6-5; d_call: -; cdr3_nt: TGTGCCAGCAGTTACGACAGCCTCAATGGCTACACCTTC; cdr3_aa: CASSYDSLNGYTF
clone_size: -; j_call: TRBJ1-2; v_call: TRBV27; d_call: -; cdr3_nt: TGTGCCAGCAGTCTCTTCGGTCGTGATGGCTACACCTTC; cdr3_aa: CASSLFGRDGYTF
clone_size: -; j_call: TRBJ1-1; v_call: TRBV2; d_call: TRBD1; cdr3_nt: TGTGCCAGCAGTGAGGGACAGGGTTGGGGTGAAGCTTTCTTT; cdr3_aa: CASSEGQGWGEAFF
clone_size: -; j_call: TRBJ1-5; v_call: TRBV29-1; d_call: -; cdr3_nt: TGCAGCGTTGGCCTCGGCGGAAATAGCAATCAGCCCCAGCATTTT; cdr3_aa: CSVGLGGNSNQPQHF
clone_size: -; j_call: TRBJ1-1; v_call: TRBV2; d_call: TRBD1; cdr3_nt: TGTGCCAGTCGGACAGGGTACAACACTGAAGCTTTCTTT; cdr3_aa: CASRTGYNTEAFF
clone_size: once; j_call: TRBJ1-4; v_call: TRBV3-1/TRBV3-2; d_call: -; cdr3_nt: TGTGCCAGCAGCCAAGATCTACAGCCTAATGAAAAACTGTTTTTT; cdr3_aa: CASSQDLQPNEKLFF
clone_size: -; j_call: TRBJ2-3; v_call: TRBV2; d_call: TRBD1; cdr3_nt: TGTGCCAGCAGTGAATGGACAGGGAGCACAGATACGCAGTATTTT; cdr3_aa: CASSEWTGSTDTQYF
clone_size: -; j_call: TRBJ2-2; v_call: TRBV10-3; d_call: -; cdr3_nt: TGTGCCATCAGTGAGTCGCCCGGGGGACAGACCGGGGAGCTGTTTTTT; cdr3_aa: CAISESPGGQTGELFF
clone_size: once; j_call: TRBJ2-3; v_call: TRBV2; d_call: TRBD1; cdr3_nt: TGTGCCACCGAACGGGACAGGGGCACAGATACGCAGTATTTT; cdr3_aa: CATERDRGTDTQYF
clone_size: -; j_call: TRBJ1-1; v_call: TRBV24-1; d_call: -; cdr3_nt: TGTGCCACCAGTGATCCCCGGACAGCATCTGAAGCTTTCTTT; cdr3_aa: CATSDPRTASEAFF
clone_size: -; j_call: TRBJ1-2; v_call: TRBV6-2/TRBV6-3; d_call: TRBD1; cdr3_nt: TGTGCCAGCAGTCAGGGGACAGCACAATATGGCTACACCTTC; cdr3_aa: CASSQGTAQYGYTF
clone_size: -; j_call: TRBJ1-4; v_call: TRBV27; d_call: -; cdr3_nt: TGTGCCAGCAGTCAAAGACTCACTGATGGGGAAAAACTGTTTTTT; cdr3_aa: CASSQRLTDGEKLFF
clone_size: -; j_call: TRBJ2-7; v_call: TRBV25-1; d_call: TRBD2; cdr3_nt: TGTGCCAGCAGTCTCCGACTAGCGGACTCCTACGAGCAGTACTTC; cdr3_aa: CASSLRLADSYEQYF